This TCR beta chain was captured by sequencing in a study of T-cell memory formation after mild COVID-19. TCRdb re-called the 5' RACE reads through MiXCR, storing one row per CDR3 protein. Here the sample spans 350,000 to 500,000 distinct CDR3 sequences, under 25% being singletons. In the case of this clonotype: Its antigen remains unknown.

V was cut by 1 base and J by 12 bases, with 21 bases left in between. Germline values: CDR1 MGHRA, CDR2 YSYEKL. The CDR3 is 16 amino acids. General study findings and limits: The study found balanced CD4/CD8 in clones contracting day 15 to 85 and a CD4+ lean in later expanders.

This receptor was identified in an adult woman who had mild COVID-19 (a few samples of this study predate the infection). Cell type and time point are not known. Sequenced sample: PBMCs or a T cell subset sorted from them (not recorded which). The chain is built from TRBV4-1 and TRBJ1-4; tentative D call: TRBD1 (5 bases). This CDR3 reads CASSQVRGAASKELFF. Here the CDR3 DNA reads TGCGCCAGCAGCCAAGTTCGAGGGGCCGCTTCGAAGGAACTGTTTTTT.